A single sample is the source of the 25 T cell receptor beta chains below, sequenced in a study of T cell changes during pregnancy in multiple sclerosis. The repertoire was sequenced with immunoSEQ multiplex PCR; TCRdb's copy has only in-frame clones and lacks some. There are 90,000 to 120,000 clones in the sample; 80% to 95% occur only once, and roughly 0.78% lies in the top ten. Sequenced here: peripheral blood, sampled in the third trimester of pregnancy. These receptors were taken from a female donor in good health, enrolled as a control in a pregnancy study.

The gene calls are TRBV14 and TRBJ2-7; a possible D gene is TRBD1 (6 bases). Trimming stripped 1 base from V and 7 bases from J, with 17 bases between. The CDR3 spans 15 residues. Germline CDR1 reads SGHDN; CDR2 reads FVKESK. CDR3 nucleotides: TGTGCCAGCAGCCAAGTTCAGGGGTTGGTGGGGGAGCAGTACTTC. Protein sequence: CASSQVQGLVGEQYF. The complete variable domain, with remaining parts taken from reference TRBV14 and TRBJ2-7, reads EAGVTQFPSHSVIEKGQTVTLRCDPISGHDNLYWYRRVMGKEIKFLLHFVKESKQDESGMPNNRFLAERTGGTYSTLKVQPAELEDSGVYFCASSQVQGLVGEQYFGPGTRLTVT.

The gene calls are TRBV9 and TRBJ1-2; 8 positions match TRBD1. Germline-derived CDR1 and CDR2 are SGDLS and YYNGEE. V gave up 1 base and J gave up 4 bases; unmatched junction bases: 6. The CDR3 runs 15 residues. The CDR3 here is CASSVSDRDVYGYTF. The CDR3 DNA is TGTGCCAGCAGCGTATCGGACAGGGATGTCTATGGCTACACCTTC. The whole variable domain, remainder taken from reference TRBV9 and TRBJ1-2, is DSGVTQTPKHLITATGQRVTLRCSPRSGDLSVYWYQQSLDQGLQFLIQYYNGEERAKGNILERFSAQQFPDLHSELNLSSLELGDSALYFCASSVSDRDVYGYTFGSGTRLTVV.

This clone occurred a few times. The chain couples TRBV2 to TRBJ1-6; maybe TRBD1 (6 bases). Per the germline V gene, CDR1 is SNHLY and CDR2 is FYNNEI. There are 16 residues in the CDR3. V lost 7 bases to trimming and J lost 0 bases, with 13 bases between them. The CDR3 nucleotides read TGTGCCAGCAAGGACAGACTTAGCTCCTATAATTCACCCCTCCACTTT. This codes for CASKDRLSSYNSPLHF.

This clone appeared a single time. The chain recombines TRBV9 with TRBJ2-3; 9 bases are a match to TRBD2. This CDR3 region has 16 residues. The V and J ends lost 3 bases and 0 bases, in that order; junction bases with no gene match: 5. CDR1 SGDLS and CDR2 YYNGEE come from the germline V gene. This CDR3 is CASSALAGESTDTQYF. Here the CDR3 DNA reads TGTGCCAGCAGCGCCTTAGCGGGGGAGAGCACAGATACGCAGTATTTT. Full variable domain (missing parts from reference TRBV9 and TRBJ2-3): DSGVTQTPKHLITATGQRVTLRCSPRSGDLSVYWYQQSLDQGLQFLIQYYNGEERAKGNILERFSAQQFPDLHSELNLSSLELGDSALYFCASSALAGESTDTQYFGPGTRLTVL.

The rearrangement uses TRBV5-4 and TRBJ1-2; 9 bases line up with TRBD1. CDR3 length equals 13 residues. Germline loops: CDR1 SGHNT, CDR2 YYREEE (reference sequence). Trimming cost V 4 bases and J 3 bases; bases outside gene matches: 1. The CDR3 spells CASSRTGDYGYTF. The CDR3 DNA follows: TGTGCCAGCAGCCGGACAGGGGACTATGGCTACACCTTC.

The chain links TRBV2 to TRBJ2-1; no definite D call. Per the germline V gene, CDR1 is SNHLY and CDR2 is FYNNEI. V lost 3 bases, J lost 8 bases, and 8 bases lay in between. The CDR3 covers 12 residues. In DNA, the CDR3 is TGTGCCAGCAGTGACTCCCAGGATGAGCAGTTCTTC. Encoded protein: CASSDSQDEQFF.

V is TRBV7-8 and J is TRBJ1-4, with TRBD1 as a possible D gene (6 bases). This CDR3 spans 15 amino acids. With 5 bases removed from V and 9 bases from J, the gap between germline ends came to 19 bases. Germline loops: CDR1 SGHVS, CDR2 FQNEAQ. CDR3 DNA: TGTGCCAGCAGCCAAGGACAGACCCGGAGCCAAAAACTGTTTTTT. Its translation is CASSQGQTRSQKLFF.

The rearrangement links TRBV5-1 to TRBJ2-1, with a weak D call TRBD1 (5 bases). The V gene lost 3 bases and the J gene lost 1 base, with 5 bases spanning the gap. This CDR3 has 13 residues. Per the germline V gene, CDR1 is SGHRS and CDR2 is YFSETQ. The CDR3 region has the DNA TGCGCCAGCAGCTGGACATCCTACAATGAGCAGTTCTTC. This translates into CASSWTSYNEQFF.

This clone was detected a few times. This chain connects TRBV4-3 to TRBJ2-5; 8 bases line up with TRBD2. The junction had 8 bases not matched to a gene; V was cut back by 0 bases and J by 5 bases. The CDR3 covers 16 residues. CDR1 and CDR2 (germline): LGHNA, YSLEER. The CDR3 reads CASSQEIRGGGETQYF. The CDR3 nucleotides are TGCGCCAGCAGCCAAGAGATCCGGGGGGGCGGGGAGACCCAGTACTTC.

The chain has TRBV6-6 and TRBJ2-1, with 10 bases that match TRBD1. The CDR3 consists of 16 residues. V shed 0 bases and J 8 bases; nucleotides not matched to a gene: 7. CDR1 and CDR2 (germline): MNHNY, SVGAGI (reference sequence). The CDR3 sequence: CASSYSKDRGDDEQFF. CDR3 coding DNA: TGTGCCAGCAGTTACTCGAAGGACAGGGGGGACGATGAGCAGTTCTTC.

The V gene is TRBV6-5, the J gene TRBJ2-7; TRBD2 matches at 8 bases. J lost 2 bases, V lost 6 bases, and 6 bases had no gene match. The germline CDR1 and CDR2 sequences are MNHEY and SVGAGI. The CDR3 spans 14 residues. CDR3 nucleotide sequence: TGTGCCAGCAGCTTGGCGGGGGGACCCTACGAGCAGTACTTC. Its translation is CASSLAGGPYEQYF.

The genes are TRBV4-3 and TRBJ2-1, with TRBD2 identical over 8 bases. This CDR3 comprises 17 residues. V shed 0 bases and J 4 bases; nucleotides not matched to a gene: 8. Germline V lookup: CDR1 LGHNA, CDR2 YSLEER. The CDR3 loop reads CASSQDNPAGGYNEQFF. CDR3 in DNA: TGCGCCAGCAGCCAAGATAATCCTGCGGGGGGATACAATGAGCAGTTCTTC.

V and J are TRBV18 and TRBJ2-5; 9 bases match TRBD1. Germline assignment: CDR1 KGHSH and CDR2 LQKENI. The CDR3 consists of 17 residues. With V trimmed by 3 bases and J by 5 bases, 13 bases remained unmatched. The CDR3 nucleotides read TGTGCCAGCTCACCGTCGTCCGGGACAGGGATATGGGAGACCCAGTACTTC. This sequence encodes CASSPSSGTGIWETQYF.

This clone was observed a single time. CDR3 sequence reads: CASSQVTSGGPPIETQYF. The CDR3 DNA reads TGCGCCAGCAGCCAAGTAACTAGCGGGGGGCCCCCCATAGAGACCCAGTACTTC. This chain joins TRBV4-3 and TRBJ2-5, with 12 bases fitting TRBD2. Per germline, CDR1 LGHNA and CDR2 YSLEER. The CDR3 spans 18 residues. With 1 base clipped from V and 4 bases from J, the junction kept 10 bases outside the gene matches.

The CDR3 region is CASSKDGESNQPQHF. CDR3 bases: TGTGCCAGCAGCAAAGATGGGGAGAGCAATCAGCCCCAGCATTTT. This chain connects TRBV11-2 to TRBJ1-5; D is uncertain. Trimming removed 5 bases from V and 1 base from J, with 12 bases in between. The CDR3 has 15 residues. The germline gives CDR1 SGHAT, CDR2 FQNNGV.

The gene calls are TRBV6-6 and TRBJ1-6; unclear D gene. V was shortened by 7 bases and J by 0 bases, with 10 bases between the two germline ends. The CDR3 contains 15 residues. Germline V gene lookup returns CDR1 MNHNY and CDR2 SVGAGI (reference sequence). The CDR3 region has the DNA TGTGCCAGCAAGGCCGGGAGCTCCTATAATTCACCCCTCCACTTT. Residues: CASKAGSSYNSPLHF.

The rearrangement joins TRBV4-3 to TRBJ2-3; 8 bases match TRBD2. CDR1 LGHNA and CDR2 YSLEER come from the germline V gene. Trimming at V came to 0 bases and at J to 3 bases, leaving 5 bases not matched to a gene. CDR3 size: 16 residues. The CDR3 nucleotides are TGCGCCAGCAGCCAAGATCGGGGGGGTGGAACAGATACGCAGTATTTT. Protein sequence: CASSQDRGGGTDTQYF.

This sequence joins TRBV6-1 and TRBJ1-5; the D is unclear. The V end lost 4 bases, the J end lost 5 bases, and 12 bases lay between the germline ends. CDR1 MNHNS and CDR2 SASEGT come from the germline V gene. CDR3 length equals 14 residues. CDR3 bases: TGTGCCAGCAGTGGTGCTGGAGGCTATCAGCCCCAGCATTTT. Translated, it gives CASSGAGGYQPQHF.

The chain carries TRBV6-1 and TRBJ2-1; maybe TRBD1 (6 bases). Trimming removed 0 bases at V and 4 bases at J, with 13 bases between. The CDR3 contains 16 residues. Germline V gene lookup returns CDR1 MNHNS and CDR2 SASEGT. In DNA, the CDR3 is TGTGCCAGCAGTGAAGCGTTACCGGGACAATACAATGAGCAGTTCTTC. This sequence encodes CASSEALPGQYNEQFF.

V gene TRBV27 combines with J gene TRBJ2-5, with a weak D call TRBD2 (7 bases). Germline V lookup: CDR1 MNHEY, CDR2 SMNVEV (reference sequence). The V end was cut by 6 bases, the J end by 5 bases, with 25 bases between. The CDR3 totals 17 residues. Written as DNA, the CDR3 is TGTGCCAGCAGCCCATTCGGGGGGCTGGGTGAGAGGGAGACCCAGTACTTC. Translating gives CASSPFGGLGERETQYF.

The V call is TRBV18, the J call TRBJ2-3; no definite D call. Per the germline V gene, CDR1 is KGHSH and CDR2 is LQKENI. V shed 4 bases and J shed 2 bases, with 7 bases lying between them. CDR3 length equals 13 residues. The CDR3 DNA is TGTGCCAGCTCACTCCATCCCACAGATACGCAGTATTTT. Translation gives CASSLHPTDTQYF.

The chain couples TRBV27 to TRBJ2-7; no clear D gene. CDR3 size: 11 residues. Trimming removed 6 bases from V and 2 bases from J, with 5 bases in between. Looked up from germline, CDR1 is MNHEY and CDR2 is SMNVEV (reference sequence). The DNA for the CDR3 is TGTGCCAGCAGGTCCGCCTACGAGCAGTACTTC. It specifies CASRSAYEQYF.

This clone occurred once. The V call is TRBV30, the J call TRBJ2-7; 8 nucleotides align to TRBD1. Germline loops: CDR1 GTSNPN, CDR2 SVGIG (reference sequence). Trimming at V came to 0 bases and at J to 1 base, leaving 5 bases not matched to a gene. There are 15 residues in the CDR3. In DNA, the CDR3 is TGTGCCTGGAGTGTACGGGGGACAGGTTCCTACGAGCAGTACTTC. Translated, it gives CAWSVRGTGSYEQYF.

The chain joins TRBV29-1 to TRBJ1-2, with 8 bases matching TRBD1. Germline V gene sequence: CDR1 SQVTM, CDR2 ANQGSEA. The CDR3 loop spans 13 amino acids. V lost 6 bases, J lost 5 bases, and 8 bases stayed unmatched. The CDR3 is CSVTQQGGYGYTF. CDR3 nucleotides: TGCAGCGTCACCCAACAGGGGGGGTATGGCTACACCTTC.

V gene TRBV5-5 combines with J gene TRBJ1-1, with D unresolved. The germline gives CDR1 SGHKS, CDR2 YYEKEE (reference sequence). The CDR3 sequence is 15 residues long. V gave up 1 base and J gave up 4 bases, with 14 bases separating them. CDR3 in amino acids: CASSLSPEHITEAFF. The CDR3 DNA is TGTGCCAGCAGCTTGTCTCCGGAGCACATCACTGAAGCTTTCTTT.